A single T cell receptor beta chain is shown here with its context. The sample originates from a study of blood T cell repertoires in COVID-19. V lost 7 bases to trimming and J lost 5 bases, with 12 bases between them. In germline, CDR1 is SGHAT, CDR2 FQNNGV. This CDR3 comprises 12 residues. Assay used: immunoSEQ multiplex PCR; TCRdb lists only in-frame clones, some missing. The sample records approximately 25,000 clones, 77% being singletons. Material: peripheral blood. The rearrangement joins TRBV11-2 to TRBJ2-7; D is perhaps TRBD2 (6 bases). This sequence was found in a man older than 75 with active or convalescent COVID-19. The CDR3: CASTSGGNEQYF. The CDR3 coding sequence is TGTGCCAGCACAAGTGGGGGGAACGAGCAGTACTTC.